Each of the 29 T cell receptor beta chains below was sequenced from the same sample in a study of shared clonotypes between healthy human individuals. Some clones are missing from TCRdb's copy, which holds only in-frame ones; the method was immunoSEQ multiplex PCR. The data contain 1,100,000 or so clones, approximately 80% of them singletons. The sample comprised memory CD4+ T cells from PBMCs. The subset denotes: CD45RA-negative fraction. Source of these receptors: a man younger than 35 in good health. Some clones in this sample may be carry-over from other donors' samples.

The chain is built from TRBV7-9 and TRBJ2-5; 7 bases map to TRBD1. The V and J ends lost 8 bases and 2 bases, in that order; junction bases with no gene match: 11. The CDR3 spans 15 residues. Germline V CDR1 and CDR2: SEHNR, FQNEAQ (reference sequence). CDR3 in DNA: TGTGCCAGCGCAATTGACAGGGTTTTACAAGAGACCCAGTACTTC. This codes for CASAIDRVLQETQYF.

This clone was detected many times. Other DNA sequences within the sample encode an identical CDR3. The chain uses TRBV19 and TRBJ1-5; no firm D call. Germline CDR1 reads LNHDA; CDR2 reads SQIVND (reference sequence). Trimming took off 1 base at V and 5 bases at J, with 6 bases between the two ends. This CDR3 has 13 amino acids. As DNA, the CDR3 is TGTGCCAGTAGTATAGGCAGAGATCAGCCCCAGCATTTT. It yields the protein CASSIGRDQPQHF.

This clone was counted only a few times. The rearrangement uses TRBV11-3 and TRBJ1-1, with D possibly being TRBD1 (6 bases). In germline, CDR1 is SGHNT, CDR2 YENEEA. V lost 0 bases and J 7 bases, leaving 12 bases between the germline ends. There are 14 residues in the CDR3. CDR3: CASSLEGADSEAFF. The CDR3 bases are TGTGCCAGCAGCTTAGAGGGTGCGGACAGTGAAGCTTTCTTT.

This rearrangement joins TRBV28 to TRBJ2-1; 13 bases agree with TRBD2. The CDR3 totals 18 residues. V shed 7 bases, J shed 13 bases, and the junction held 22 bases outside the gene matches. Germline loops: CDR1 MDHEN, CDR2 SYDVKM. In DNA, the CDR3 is TGTGCCAGCACCCGAGGACTAGCGGGAGCCCCCCATACGACAAACCAGTTCTTC. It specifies CASTRGLAGAPHTTNQFF.

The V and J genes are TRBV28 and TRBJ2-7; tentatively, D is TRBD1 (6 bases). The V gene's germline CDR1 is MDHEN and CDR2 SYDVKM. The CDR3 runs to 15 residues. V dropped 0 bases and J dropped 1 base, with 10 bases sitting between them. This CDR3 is CASSLWDSSSYEQYF. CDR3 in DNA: TGTGCCAGCAGTTTATGGGACAGCAGTTCCTACGAGCAGTACTTC.

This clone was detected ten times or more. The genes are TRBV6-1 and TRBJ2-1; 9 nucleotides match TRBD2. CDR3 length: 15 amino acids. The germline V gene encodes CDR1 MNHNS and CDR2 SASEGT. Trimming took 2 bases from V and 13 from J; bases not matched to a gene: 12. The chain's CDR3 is CASSEIAGGPQKQFF. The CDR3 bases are TGTGCCAGCAGTGAAATCGCGGGAGGGCCTCAGAAACAGTTCTTC.

The CDR3 DNA sequence: TGTGCCAGTAGTAAGAACGGACAAGAGACCCAGTACTTC. Its protein is CASSKNGQETQYF. The chain uses TRBV19 and TRBJ2-5; D gene unclear. Trimming removed 4 bases at V and 2 bases at J, with 8 bases between. Germline V gene data show CDR1 as LNHDA and CDR2 as SQIVND (reference sequence). The CDR3 has 13 amino acids.

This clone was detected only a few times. CDR3 amino acids: CASSLATNYEQYF. CDR3 sequence (DNA): TGCGCCAGCAGCTTGGCGACGAACTACGAGCAGTACTTC. This chain uses TRBV5-1 with TRBJ2-7; the D is unclear. Trimming removed 0 bases at V and 3 bases at J, with 7 bases between. The CDR3 is made up of 13 amino acids. Germline CDR1 SGHRS, CDR2 YFSETQ. Looking up the rest from reference TRBV5-1 and TRBJ2-7 gives the full variable domain: KAGVTQTPRYLIKTRGQQVTLSCSPISGHRSVSWYQQTPGQGLQFLFEYFSETQRNKGNFPGRFSGRQFSNSRSEMNVSTLELGDSALYLCASSLATNYEQYFGPGTRLTVT.

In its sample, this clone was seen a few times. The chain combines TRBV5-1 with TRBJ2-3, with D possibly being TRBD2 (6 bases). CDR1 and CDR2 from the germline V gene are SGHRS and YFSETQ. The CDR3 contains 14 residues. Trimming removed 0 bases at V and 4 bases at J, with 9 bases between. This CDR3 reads CASSLGLESDTQYF. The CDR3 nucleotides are TGCGCCAGCAGCTTGGGACTAGAGTCAGATACGCAGTATTTT.

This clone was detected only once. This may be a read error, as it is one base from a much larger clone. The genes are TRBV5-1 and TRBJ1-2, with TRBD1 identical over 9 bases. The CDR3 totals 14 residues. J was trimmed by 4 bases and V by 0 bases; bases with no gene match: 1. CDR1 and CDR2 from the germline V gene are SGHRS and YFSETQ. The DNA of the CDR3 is TGCGCCAGCAGCTTGGGGGACAGGGTCTATGGCTACACCTTC. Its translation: CASSLGDRVYGYTF. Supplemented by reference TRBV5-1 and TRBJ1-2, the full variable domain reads KAGVTQTPRYLIKTRGQQVTLSCSPISGHRSVSWYQQTPGQGLQFLFEYFSETQRNKGNFPGRFSGRQFSNSRSEMNVSTLELGDSALYLCASSLGDRVYGYTFGSGTRLTVV.

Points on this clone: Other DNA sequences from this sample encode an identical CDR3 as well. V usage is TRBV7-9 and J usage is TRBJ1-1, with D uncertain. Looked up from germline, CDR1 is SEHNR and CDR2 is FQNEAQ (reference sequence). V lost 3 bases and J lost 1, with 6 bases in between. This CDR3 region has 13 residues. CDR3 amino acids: CASSFSENTEAFF. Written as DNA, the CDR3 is TGTGCCAGCAGCTTCTCAGAGAACACTGAAGCTTTCTTT.

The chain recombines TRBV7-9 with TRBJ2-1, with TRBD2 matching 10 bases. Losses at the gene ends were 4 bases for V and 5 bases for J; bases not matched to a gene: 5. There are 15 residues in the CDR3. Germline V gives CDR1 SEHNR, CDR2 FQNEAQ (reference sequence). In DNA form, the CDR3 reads TGTGCCAGCAGCTCTGTAGGACTAGCGGACAATGAGCAGTTCTTC. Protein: CASSSVGLADNEQFF.

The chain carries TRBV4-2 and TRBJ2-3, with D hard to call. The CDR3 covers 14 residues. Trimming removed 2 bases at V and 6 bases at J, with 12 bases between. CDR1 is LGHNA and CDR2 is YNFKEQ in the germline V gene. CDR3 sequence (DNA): TGTGCCAGCAGCCAACCGGACGGGTCGGATACGCAGTATTTT. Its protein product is CASSQPDGSDTQYF.

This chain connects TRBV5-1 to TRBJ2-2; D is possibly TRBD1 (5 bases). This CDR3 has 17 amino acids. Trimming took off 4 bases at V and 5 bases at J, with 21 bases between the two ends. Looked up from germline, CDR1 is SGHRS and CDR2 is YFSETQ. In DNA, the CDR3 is TGCGCCAGCAGCCCCTCTCCCGCGGACATAAGAACCGGGGAGCTGTTTTTT. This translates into CASSPSPADIRTGELFF.

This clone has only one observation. The CDR3: CASSRVLMNTEAFF. CDR3 nucleotide sequence: TGTGCCAGCAGCCGCGTTCTCATGAACACTGAAGCTTTCTTT. The V and J genes are TRBV7-2 and TRBJ1-1; D unclear. Trimming removed 5 bases at V and 0 bases at J, with 10 bases between. Germline V gene lookup returns CDR1 SGHTA and CDR2 FQGNSA. The CDR3 has 14 residues. Variable domain in full (rest from reference TRBV7-2 and TRBJ1-1): GAGVSQSPSNKVTEKGKDVELRCDPISGHTALYWYRQSLGQGLEFLIYFQGNSAPDKSGLPSDRFSAERTGGSVSTLTIQRTQQEDSAVYLCASSRVLMNTEAFFGQGTRLTVV.

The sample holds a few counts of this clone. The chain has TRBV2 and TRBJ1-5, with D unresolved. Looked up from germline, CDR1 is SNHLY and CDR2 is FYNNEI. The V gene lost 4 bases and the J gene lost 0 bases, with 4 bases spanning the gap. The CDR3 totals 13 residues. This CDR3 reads CASSVDSNQPQHF. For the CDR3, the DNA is TGTGCCAGCAGTGTTGATAGCAATCAGCCCCAGCATTTT.

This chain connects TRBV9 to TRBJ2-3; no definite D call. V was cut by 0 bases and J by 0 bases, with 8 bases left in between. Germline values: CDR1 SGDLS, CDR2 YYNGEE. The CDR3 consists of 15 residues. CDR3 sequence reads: CASSVGRSSTDTQYF. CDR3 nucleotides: TGTGCCAGCAGCGTAGGGCGGTCTAGCACAGATACGCAGTATTTT.

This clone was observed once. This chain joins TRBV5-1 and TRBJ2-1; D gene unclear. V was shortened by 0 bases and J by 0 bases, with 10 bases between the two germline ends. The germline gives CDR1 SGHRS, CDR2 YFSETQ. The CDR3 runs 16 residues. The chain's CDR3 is CASSLVGLSSYNEQFF. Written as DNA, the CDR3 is TGCGCCAGCAGCTTGGTTGGCCTGAGCTCCTACAATGAGCAGTTCTTC. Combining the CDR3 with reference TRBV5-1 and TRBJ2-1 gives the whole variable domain KAGVTQTPRYLIKTRGQQVTLSCSPISGHRSVSWYQQTPGQGLQFLFEYFSETQRNKGNFPGRFSGRQFSNSRSEMNVSTLELGDSALYLCASSLVGLSSYNEQFFGPGTRLTVL.

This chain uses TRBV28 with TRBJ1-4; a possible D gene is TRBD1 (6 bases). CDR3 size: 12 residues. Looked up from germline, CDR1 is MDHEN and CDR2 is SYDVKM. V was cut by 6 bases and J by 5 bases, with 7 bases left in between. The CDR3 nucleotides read TGTGCCAGCAGCACAGGGAATGAAAAACTGTTTTTT. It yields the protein CASSTGNEKLFF.

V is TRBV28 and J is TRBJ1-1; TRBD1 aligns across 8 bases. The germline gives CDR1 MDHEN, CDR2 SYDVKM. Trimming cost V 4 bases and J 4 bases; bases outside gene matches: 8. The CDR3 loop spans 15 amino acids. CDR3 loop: CASSSLQGAATEAFF. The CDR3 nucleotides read TGTGCCAGCAGTTCCCTCCAGGGGGCGGCCACTGAAGCTTTCTTT. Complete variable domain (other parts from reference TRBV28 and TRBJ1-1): DVKVTQSSRYLVKRTGEKVFLECVQDMDHENMFWYRQDPGLGLRLIYFSYDVKMKEKGDIPEGYSVSREKKERFSLILESASTNQTSMYLCASSSLQGAATEAFFGQGTRLTVV.

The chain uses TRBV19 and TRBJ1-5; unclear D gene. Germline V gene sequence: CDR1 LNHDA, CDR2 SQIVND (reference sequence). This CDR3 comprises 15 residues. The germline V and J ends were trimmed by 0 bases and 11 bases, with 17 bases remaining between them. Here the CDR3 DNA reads TGTGCCAGTAGTATAGATGGGCAGCGGCTCGGGGCCCAGCATTTT. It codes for CASSIDGQRLGAQHF.

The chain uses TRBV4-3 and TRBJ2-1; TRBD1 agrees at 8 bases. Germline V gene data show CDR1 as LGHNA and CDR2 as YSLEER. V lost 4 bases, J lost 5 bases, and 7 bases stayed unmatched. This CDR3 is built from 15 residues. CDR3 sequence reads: CASSLTRGRNNEQFF. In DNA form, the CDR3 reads TGCGCCAGCAGCCTCACCAGGGGGCGAAACAATGAGCAGTTCTTC.

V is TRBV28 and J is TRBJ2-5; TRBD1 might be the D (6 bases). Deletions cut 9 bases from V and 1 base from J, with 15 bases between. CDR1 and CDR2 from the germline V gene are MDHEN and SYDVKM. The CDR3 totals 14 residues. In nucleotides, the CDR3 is TGTGCCAGTTCGAGGACAGAGGCCCAAGAGACCCAGTACTTC. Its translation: CASSRTEAQETQYF.

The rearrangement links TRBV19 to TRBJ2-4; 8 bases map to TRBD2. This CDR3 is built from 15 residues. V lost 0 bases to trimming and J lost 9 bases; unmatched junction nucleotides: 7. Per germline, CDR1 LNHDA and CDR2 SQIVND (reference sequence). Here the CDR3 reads CASSIDTGGPSIQYF. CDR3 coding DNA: TGTGCCAGTAGTATAGATACGGGAGGGCCCAGCATTCAGTACTTC.

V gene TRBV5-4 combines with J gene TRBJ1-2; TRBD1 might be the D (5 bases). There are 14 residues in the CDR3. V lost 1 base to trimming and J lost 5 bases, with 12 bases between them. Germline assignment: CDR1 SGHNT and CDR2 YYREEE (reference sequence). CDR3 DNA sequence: TGTGCCAGCAGCTTGCCGGGGGTGCGGTATGGCTACACCTTC. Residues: CASSLPGVRYGYTF.

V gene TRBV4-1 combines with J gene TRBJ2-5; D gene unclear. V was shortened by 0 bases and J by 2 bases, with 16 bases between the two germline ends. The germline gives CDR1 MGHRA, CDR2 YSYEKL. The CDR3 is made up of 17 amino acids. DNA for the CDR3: TGCGCCAGCAGCCAAGAGTACGGGTGGGGTTGGCAAGAGACCCAGTACTTC. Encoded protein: CASSQEYGWGWQETQYF.

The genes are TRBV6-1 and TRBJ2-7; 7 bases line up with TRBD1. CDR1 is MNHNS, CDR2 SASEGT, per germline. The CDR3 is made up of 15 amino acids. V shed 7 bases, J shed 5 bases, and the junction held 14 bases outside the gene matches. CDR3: CASTPTRGPWDEQYF. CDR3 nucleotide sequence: TGTGCCAGCACTCCTACAAGGGGGCCTTGGGACGAGCAGTACTTC.

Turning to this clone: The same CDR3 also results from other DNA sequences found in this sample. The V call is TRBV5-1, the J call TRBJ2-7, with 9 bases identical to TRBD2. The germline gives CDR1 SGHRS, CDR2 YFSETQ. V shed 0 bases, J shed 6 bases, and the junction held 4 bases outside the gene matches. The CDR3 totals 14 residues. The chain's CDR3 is CASSLVAGASEQYF. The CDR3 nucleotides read TGCGCCAGCAGCTTGGTAGCGGGAGCCAGCGAGCAGTACTTC.

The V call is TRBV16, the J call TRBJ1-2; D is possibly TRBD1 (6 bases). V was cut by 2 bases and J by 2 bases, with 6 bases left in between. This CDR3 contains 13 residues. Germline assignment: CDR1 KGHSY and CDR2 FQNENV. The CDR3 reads CASSQDRNYGYTF. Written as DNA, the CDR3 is TGTGCCAGCAGCCAAGACAGGAACTATGGCTACACCTTC.